This TCR beta chain emerged from a study of blood T cell repertoires in COVID-19. Study details: Acute-phase and convalescent COVID-19 samples originated in the United States, Italy and Spain. PBMCs, B-cell-depleted T cells, or T cells were the source of the cDNA or gDNA that made up the material.

This clone was counted once. Original analysis: Researchers report that nucleated cell counts were estimated from reference gene primer amplification. Clones were read by immunoSEQ multiplex PCR, and TCRdb kept only the in-frame ones, dropping some. V and J calls and clone size are those listed in that table; D and trimming were worked out from the DNA. The table lists 110,000 or so clones, about nine tenths of them singletons. Sequences were obtained from peripheral blood. This clonotype was obtained from a human donor in a cohort sampled during active COVID-19.

The CDR3 sequence is CATSRDRGTHYEQYF. DNA of the CDR3: TGTGCCACCAGCAGAGACAGGGGGACCCACTACGAGCAGTACTTC. This chain connects TRBV15 to TRBJ2-7; 7 bases are a match to TRBD1. The V segment lost 0 bases and the J segment 3 bases; nucleotides outside the gene matches: 5. The CDR3 sequence is 15 residues long. The germline CDR1 and CDR2 sequences are LNHNV and YYDKDF (reference sequence). The variable domain in full, with the rest retrieved from reference TRBV15 and TRBJ2-7, is DAMVIQNPRYQVTQFGKPVTLSCSQTLNHNVMYWYQQKSSQAPKLLFHYYDKDFNNEADTPDNFQSRRPNTSFCFLDIRSPGLGDTAMYLCATSRDRGTHYEQYFGPGTRLTVT.